The 29 T cell receptor beta chains below all came from one sample that was sequenced in a study of shared clonotypes between healthy human individuals. Assay: immunoSEQ multiplex PCR; the TCRdb copy retains only in-frame clones and omits some. The sample yields over 2 million clones, 85% to 95% seen once. Specimen: naive CD4+ T cells from PBMCs. Subset reported: CD45RA+ positively selected. Receptors were obtained from a young man in good health. Some clones in this sample may be carry-over from other donors' samples.

The V gene is TRBV27, the J gene TRBJ2-7; no clear D. CDR3 length: 14 amino acids. The germline CDR1 and CDR2 sequences are MNHEY and SMNVEV (reference sequence). The V gene lost 4 bases and the J gene lost 2 bases, with 12 bases spanning the gap. The CDR3 coding sequence is TGTGCCAGCAGTTCGCTCCACCAACCCTACGAGCAGTACTTC. It translates to CASSSLHQPYEQYF.

The rearrangement joins TRBV18 to TRBJ1-4; the D gene is possibly TRBD1 (6 bases). V lost 1 base, J lost 8 bases, and 23 bases lay in between. The CDR3 extends over 18 amino acids. CDR1 is KGHSH, CDR2 LQKENI, per germline. The CDR3 DNA is TGTGCCAGCTCACCACTTACCCCCCAAGGCAGGGGACGGGAAAAACTGTTTTTT. The encoded protein is CASSPLTPQGRGREKLFF.

V and J are TRBV27 and TRBJ2-1, with 11 bases lining up with TRBD2. Germline trimming cut 5 bases from V and 15 bases from J; bases unmatched to any gene: 9. The CDR3 covers 13 residues. Germline CDR1 MNHEY, CDR2 SMNVEV (reference sequence). CDR3 protein: CASSMGLAALRFF. In DNA form, the CDR3 reads TGTGCCAGCAGTATGGGACTAGCGGCACTCCGGTTCTTC.

The V call is TRBV29-1, the J call TRBJ1-3; D gene unclear. Germline V lookup: CDR1 SQVTM, CDR2 ANQGSEA. The CDR3 sequence is 11 residues long. Trimming took 6 bases from V and 4 from J, leaving 7 bases between them. The CDR3 nucleotides read TGCAGCGTACCCGTCGGAAACACCATATATTTT. Translating it yields CSVPVGNTIYF.

J is TRBJ2-1 and V is TRBV27; a weak D match, TRBD2 (6 bases). The CDR3 covers 19 residues. Germline CDR1 reads MNHEY; CDR2 reads SMNVEV (reference sequence). Between the trimmed V and J ends, which lost 3 bases and 6 bases, there was a span of 27 bases. The CDR3 sequence is CASSLTRSVPGLVGNEQFF. CDR3 nucleotides: TGTGCCAGCAGTTTGACCCGTTCCGTACCGGGACTGGTCGGCAATGAGCAGTTCTTC.

The gene calls are TRBV19 and TRBJ2-1, with TRBD2 identical over 7 bases. V trimming: 1 base; J trimming: 4 bases; junction bases outside the gene matches: 7. Germline V gene data show CDR1 as LNHDA and CDR2 as SQIVND (reference sequence). The CDR3 length is 16 residues. Here the CDR3 reads CASSIGGTTKYNEQFF. The CDR3 region has the DNA TGTGCCAGTAGTATAGGCGGGACTACAAAATACAATGAGCAGTTCTTC.

The CDR3: CASSQALYLLADEQYF. CDR3 nucleotides: TGCGCCAGCAGCCAAGCACTTTACCTTCTAGCGGACGAGCAGTACTTC. The chain has TRBV4-1 and TRBJ2-7; 7 bases map to TRBD2. This CDR3 comprises 16 residues. The J segment lost 5 bases and the V segment lost 1 base, leaving 11 bases of the junction unmatched. The germline V gene encodes CDR1 MGHRA and CDR2 YSYEKL.

J is TRBJ2-7 and V is TRBV7-9, with 11 bases aligning to TRBD1. V lost 0 bases, J lost 9 bases, and 1 base stayed unmatched. Looked up from germline, CDR1 is SEHNR and CDR2 is FQNEAQ (reference sequence). The CDR3 totals 13 residues. The CDR3 protein is CASSLAGTGGQYF. CDR3 in DNA: TGTGCCAGCAGCTTAGCAGGGACAGGGGGGCAGTACTTC.

V and J are TRBV28 and TRBJ1-2; weak D call: TRBD1 (5 bases). The V end was cut by 6 bases, the J end by 8 bases, with 19 bases between. Looked up from germline, CDR1 is MDHEN and CDR2 is SYDVKM. The CDR3 has 14 amino acids. This CDR3 reads CASSTPSGTNGYTF. CDR3 nucleotide sequence: TGTGCCAGCAGCACTCCTTCGGGGACTAACGGCTACACCTTC.

The chain is built from TRBV11-3 and TRBJ2-2; 9 bases are a match to TRBD1. Germline values: CDR1 SGHNT, CDR2 YENEEA. The CDR3 extends over 15 amino acids. Losses at the gene ends were 3 bases for V and 4 bases for J; bases not matched to a gene: 3. As DNA, the CDR3 is TGTGCCAGCAGCTTCGGACAGGGGAGCACCGGGGAGCTGTTTTTT. It translates to CASSFGQGSTGELFF.

V usage is TRBV18 and J usage is TRBJ2-7; the D is unclear. V was shortened by 2 bases and J by 3 bases, with 14 bases between the two germline ends. The CDR3 consists of 15 residues. Looked up from germline, CDR1 is KGHSH and CDR2 is LQKENI. For the CDR3, the DNA is TGTGCCAGCTCACCAGGAAGGGATCCTGACTACGAGCAGTACTTC. Translating it yields CASSPGRDPDYEQYF.

The V call is TRBV7-3, the J call TRBJ1-2, with 9 bases fitting TRBD1. This CDR3 has 15 amino acids. V gave up 0 bases and J gave up 5 bases; unmatched junction bases: 4. Germline V CDR1 and CDR2: SGHTA, FQGTGA. This chain's CDR3 is CASSLTGQGFYGYTF. The CDR3 DNA reads as TGTGCCAGCAGCTTAACGGGACAGGGCTTTTATGGCTACACCTTC. Complete variable domain (other parts from reference TRBV7-3 and TRBJ1-2): GAGVSQTPSNKVTEKGKYVELRCDPISGHTALYWYRQSLGQGPEFLIYFQGTGAADDSGLPNDRFFAVRPEGSVSTLKIQRTERGDSAVYLCASSLTGQGFYGYTFGSGTRLTVV.

The chain links TRBV6-1 to TRBJ1-2; no definite D call. Germline V gives CDR1 MNHNS, CDR2 SASEGT. Trimming stripped 1 base from V and 8 bases from J, with 14 bases between. This CDR3 region has 14 residues. The CDR3 reads CASSEGALVEGYTF. The DNA for the CDR3 is TGTGCCAGCAGTGAAGGGGCGTTGGTTGAGGGCTACACCTTC.

For this clone: Other DNA sequences from this sample encode an identical CDR3 as well. The chain links TRBV11-2 to TRBJ2-3; D possibly corresponds to TRBD2 (6 bases). This CDR3 has 14 amino acids. The V gene lost 1 base and the J gene lost 3 bases, with 8 bases spanning the gap. Germline-derived CDR1 and CDR2 are SGHAT and FQNNGV. CDR3 protein: CASSLGRGTDTQYF. CDR3 DNA sequence: TGTGCCAGCAGCTTAGGGCGGGGAACAGATACGCAGTATTTT.

This chain joins TRBV15 and TRBJ2-1; a weak D match, TRBD2 (6 bases). The germline V gene encodes CDR1 LNHNV and CDR2 YYDKDF (reference sequence). V lost 1 base and J 9 bases, leaving 13 bases between the germline ends. This CDR3 has 14 residues. CDR3 bases: TGTGCCACCAGCAGAGGGGCGGTGGGGGGTGAGCAGTTCTTC. This encodes CATSRGAVGGEQFF.

A few counts support this clone. The same CDR3 also results from other DNA sequences found in this sample. The gene calls are TRBV7-2 and TRBJ2-5; D is uncertain. The CDR3 sequence is 11 residues long. Trimming pared 5 bases from V and 5 bases from J, leaving 6 bases between. Per the germline V gene, CDR1 is SGHTA and CDR2 is FQGNSA. The CDR3 DNA reads TGTGCCAGCAGCCCCCGGGAGACCCAGTACTTC. It specifies CASSPRETQYF.

The rearrangement uses TRBV29-1 and TRBJ1-1; 8 nucleotides line up with TRBD1. J gave up 3 bases and V 6 bases, and 3 bases lay outside the gene matches. Germline assignment: CDR1 SQVTM and CDR2 ANQGSEA. The CDR3 is 12 amino acids. CDR3 residues: CSVHRGDTEAFF. CDR3 DNA sequence: TGCAGCGTCCACAGGGGGGACACTGAAGCTTTCTTT. Looking up the rest from reference TRBV29-1 and TRBJ1-1 gives the full variable domain: SAVISQKPSRDICQRGTSLTIQCQVDSQVTMMFWYRQQPGQSLTLIATANQGSEATYESGFVIDKFPISRPNLTFSTLTVSNMSPEDSSIYLCSVHRGDTEAFFGQGTRLTVV.

The chain employs TRBV10-3 and TRBJ2-7; 10 bases fit TRBD2. CDR3 size: 14 residues. The germline gives CDR1 ENHRY, CDR2 SYGVKD. After removal of 6 bases from V and 7 bases from J, the junction contained 9 bases not matched to a gene. CDR3: CAIRASGSSEEQYF. CDR3 DNA: TGTGCCATCAGGGCTAGCGGGAGTTCGGAGGAGCAGTACTTC.

The gene calls are TRBV5-1 and TRBJ2-7; D possibly corresponds to TRBD1 (6 bases). Trimming shortened V by 5 bases and J by 3 bases, and 12 bases separated the two germline ends. This CDR3 comprises 13 residues. The germline V gene has CDR1 SGHRS and CDR2 YFSETQ. CDR3 region: CASRTGTSYEQYF. CDR3 bases: TGCGCCAGCAGAACCGGGACAAGCTACGAGCAGTACTTC.

A few counts support this clone. The chain joins TRBV27 to TRBJ1-5, with 8 bases that match TRBD1. The J segment lost 3 bases and the V segment lost 6 bases, leaving 4 bases of the junction unmatched. Looked up from germline, CDR1 is MNHEY and CDR2 is SMNVEV (reference sequence). The CDR3 totals 14 residues. The CDR3 loop reads CASRRTGNNQPQHF. Written as DNA, the CDR3 is TGTGCCAGCAGAAGGACAGGGAACAATCAGCCCCAGCATTTT.

V usage is TRBV19 and J usage is TRBJ2-1; D could derive from TRBD1 or TRBD2 (6 bases each). CDR1 and CDR2 (germline): LNHDA, SQIVND (reference sequence). Trimming removed 10 bases at V and 0 bases at J, with 16 bases between. The CDR3 is made up of 15 amino acids. CDR3 sequence reads: CATTKGEVSYNEQFF. The CDR3 DNA follows: TGTGCCACTACGAAGGGGGAGGTCTCCTACAATGAGCAGTTCTTC.

V usage is TRBV18 and J usage is TRBJ1-1; D remains unclear. CDR3 length: 14 residues. V lost 9 bases, J lost 4 bases, and 18 bases lay in between. The V gene's germline CDR1 is KGHSH and CDR2 LQKENI. The CDR3: CASSGGIKGTEAFF. Here the CDR3 DNA reads TGTGCCAGTTCCGGAGGTATAAAGGGCACTGAAGCTTTCTTT.

V and J are TRBV5-1 and TRBJ1-2; D is perhaps TRBD1 (5 bases). The V gene's germline CDR1 is SGHRS and CDR2 YFSETQ. This CDR3 is 13 amino acids long. Trimming stripped 2 bases from V and 4 bases from J, with 9 bases between. The CDR3 protein is CASSFGTAYGYTF. The CDR3 DNA follows: TGCGCCAGCAGCTTCGGGACGGCCTATGGCTACACCTTC.

This rearrangement joins TRBV4-2 to TRBJ2-1; 15 positions agree with TRBD2. This CDR3 has 20 residues. Per germline, CDR1 LGHNA and CDR2 YNFKEQ. V was pared by 3 bases and J by 0 bases, with 9 bases of the junction left unmatched. CDR3 nucleotides: TGTGCCAGCAGCCATCCGGGACTAGCGGGGGGAGGAAGCTCCTACAATGAGCAGTTCTTC. Translated: CASSHPGLAGGGSSYNEQFF.

The chain links TRBV28 to TRBJ2-2, with a tentative D call TRBD1 (7 bases). Trimming removed 7 bases at V and 6 bases at J, with 18 bases between. This CDR3 comprises 15 residues. CDR1 MDHEN and CDR2 SYDVKM come from the germline V gene. The CDR3 nucleotides read TGTGCCAGCACCCGCCAGGGGGGATCCTCCGGGGAGCTGTTTTTT. Protein sequence: CASTRQGGSSGELFF.

The chain combines TRBV6-5 with TRBJ2-3, with D hard to call. This CDR3 spans 14 amino acids. V was clipped by 6 bases and J by 0 bases, with 10 bases between them. Germline V gene data show CDR1 as MNHEY and CDR2 as SVGAGI. CDR3 DNA sequence: TGTGCCAGCAGACGGGCAGCTAGCACAGATACGCAGTATTTT. Protein: CASRRAASTDTQYF.

This clone was picked up one time. One end of the junction fails to match germline, which may point to a read error. The chain links TRBV5-4 to TRBJ2-5; tentative D call: TRBD1 (5 bases). Germline CDR1 is SGHNT and CDR2 is YYREEE (reference sequence). CDR3 length: 11 residues. CDR3 region: CASSSSQGLHF. In DNA, the CDR3 is TGTGCCAGCAGCTCAAGCCAGGGCCTCCACTTC. Full variable domain (remainder filled in from reference TRBV5-4 and TRBJ2-5): ETGVTQSPTHLIKTRGQQVTLRCSSQSGHNTVSWYQQALGQGPQFIFQYYREEENGRGNFPPRFSGLQFPNYSSELNVNALELDDSALYLCASSSSQGLHFGPGTRLLVL.

The chain couples TRBV15 to TRBJ1-2; D is unclear. V gave up 3 bases and J gave up 4 bases, with 15 bases separating them. The germline V gene encodes CDR1 LNHNV and CDR2 YYDKDF (reference sequence). CDR3 length: 15 amino acids. CDR3 protein: CATSSELSVGYGYTF. CDR3 sequence (DNA): TGTGCCACCAGCAGCGAACTCTCTGTGGGCTATGGCTACACCTTC.

This clone appeared a single time. The chain combines TRBV7-2 with TRBJ2-7; 11 bases match TRBD2. V was pared by 1 base and J by 1 base, with 6 bases of the junction left unmatched. Germline CDR1 SGHTA, CDR2 FQGNSA. The CDR3 contains 17 residues. This CDR3 is CASSLDFSGRASYEQYF. DNA of the CDR3: TGTGCCAGCAGCTTAGATTTTAGCGGGAGGGCATCCTACGAGCAGTACTTC.